This entry concerns a single T cell receptor beta chain. What it binds is not known. Germline V CDR1 and CDR2: MGHRA, YSYEKL. V lost 1 base, J lost 0 bases, and 7 bases lay in between. This CDR3 contains 15 residues. The sample originates from a study of shared clonotypes between healthy human individuals. Whole-study findings and limits: Rarefaction indicated that sorted-subset sequencing remained incomplete although depth was large. Some clonotypes were shared by all four sorted-subset donors, while others were not shared. The non-shared ones had lower generation probabilities than the shared ones.

All the donors were Caucasian adults who lived in Nashville, Tennessee. Method: immunoSEQ multiplex PCR; TCRdb's copy keeps in-frame clones and lacks some. The sample lists a few million clones, around 92% occurring once. This chain uses TRBV4-1 with TRBJ2-4, with D perhaps TRBD1 (6 bases). Sequencing used naive CD4+ T cells from PBMCs. Subset: CD45RA+ positively selected. The clonotype comes from a man aged 18 to 30 in good health. Some clones in this sample may be carry-over from other donors' samples. This chain's CDR3 is CASSQVRGAKNIQYF. CDR3 in DNA: TGCGCCAGCAGCCAAGTCAGGGGAGCCAAAAACATTCAGTACTTC.